This T cell receptor (beta chain) is drawn from a study of response to subunit inactivated influenza vaccine. Study outcomes and limitations: Authors suggested each seasonal influenza vaccination recruits few new T cells.

TCRdb passed the RT-PCR reads through MiXCR, listing each CDR3 protein once. The repertoire holds around 850,000 distinct CDR3 sequences, with approximately 17% as singletons. Comments on this clonotype: Its antigen is unidentified.

The sequence came from a man aged 50 or older who received an inactivated influenza vaccine. Specimen: PBMCs from blood, collected less than 6 days after vaccination.

CDR3 nucleotide sequence: TGTGCCAGCAGCTTAGGCAGTGACGGGGAGCTGTTTTTT. This encodes CASSLGSDGELFF. V gene TRBV7-2 combines with J gene TRBJ2-2; D is unclear. The germline V and J ends were trimmed by 1 base and 7 bases, with 7 bases remaining between them. CDR1 is SGHTA, CDR2 FQGNSA, per germline. The CDR3 is made up of 13 amino acids.